Sequencing of this T cell receptor (beta chain) was carried out in a study of blood T cell repertoires in COVID-19. Looking at the study overall: Donors in the United States, Italy and Spain gave samples during acute or convalescent COVID-19. Nucleic acid was either cDNA or gDNA, and it came from T cells, B-cell-depleted T cells, or PBMCs.

In the original analysis: Amplification of reference gene primers was used by the study to estimate nucleated cell counts. The protocol was immunoSEQ multiplex PCR, while the TCRdb copy is restricted to in-frame clones and leaves out a portion. From that table come the V and J calls and clone size; the DNA was used to work out D and trimming. The sample carries 35,000 to 50,000 clones, over 65% recorded once. Deletions cut 0 bases from V and 4 bases from J, with 5 bases between. Germline loops: CDR1 SGHDT, CDR2 YYEEEE. The CDR3 runs to 12 residues. The rearrangement joins TRBV5-6 to TRBJ2-7; D ambiguous. Material for sequencing was peripheral blood. This sequence was found in a man aged 45-65 years with active or convalescent COVID-19. CDR3 in amino acids: CASSLDLYEQYF. The CDR3 nucleotides read TGTGCCAGCAGCTTGGACCTATACGAGCAGTACTTC.